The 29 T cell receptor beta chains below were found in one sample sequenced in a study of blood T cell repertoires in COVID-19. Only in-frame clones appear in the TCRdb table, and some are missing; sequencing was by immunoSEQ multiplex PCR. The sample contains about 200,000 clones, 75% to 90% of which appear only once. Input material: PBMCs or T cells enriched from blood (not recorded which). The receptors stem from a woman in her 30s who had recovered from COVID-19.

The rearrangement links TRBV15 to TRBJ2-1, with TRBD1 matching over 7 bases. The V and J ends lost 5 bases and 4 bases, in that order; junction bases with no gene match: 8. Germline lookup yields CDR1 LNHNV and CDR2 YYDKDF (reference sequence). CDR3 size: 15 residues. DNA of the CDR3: TGTGCCACCAGCGGCAGGGGGACAGCATACAATGAGCAGTTCTTC. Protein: CATSGRGTAYNEQFF.

CDR3 loop: CATSDPTQGAGELFF. The DNA for the CDR3 is TGTGCCACCAGTGATCCAACTCAGGGGGCTGGGGAGCTGTTTTTT. This chain uses TRBV24-1 with TRBJ2-2; TRBD1 aligns across 8 bases. V trimming: 3 bases; J trimming: 8 bases; junction bases outside the gene matches: 7. This CDR3 spans 15 amino acids. Germline V gene sequence: CDR1 KGHDR, CDR2 SFDVKD.

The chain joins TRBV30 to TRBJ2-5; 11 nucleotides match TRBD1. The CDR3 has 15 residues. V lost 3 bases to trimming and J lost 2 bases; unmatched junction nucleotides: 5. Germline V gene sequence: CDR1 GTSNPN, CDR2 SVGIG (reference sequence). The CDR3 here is CAWSAGTGGQETQYF. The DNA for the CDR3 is TGTGCCTGGAGCGCCGGGACAGGGGGACAAGAGACCCAGTACTTC.

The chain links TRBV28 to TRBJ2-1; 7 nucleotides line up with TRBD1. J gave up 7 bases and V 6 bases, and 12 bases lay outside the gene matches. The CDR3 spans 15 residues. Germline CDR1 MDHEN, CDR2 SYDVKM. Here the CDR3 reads CASSLTGEERNEQFF. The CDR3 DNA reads TGTGCCAGCAGCCTCACAGGGGAAGAACGTAATGAGCAGTTCTTC.

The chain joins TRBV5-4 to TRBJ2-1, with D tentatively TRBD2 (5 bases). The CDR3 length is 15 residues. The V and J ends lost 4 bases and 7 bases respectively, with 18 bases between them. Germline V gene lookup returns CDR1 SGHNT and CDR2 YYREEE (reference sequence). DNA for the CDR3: TGTGCCAGCAGCCCAATGGACTGGTCGGCGAATGAGCAGTTCTTC. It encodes CASSPMDWSANEQFF.

The CDR3 coding sequence is TGTGCCAGCAGTCTCCGGGGGGATATTGGCAATCAGCCCCAGCATTTT. As protein: CASSLRGDIGNQPQHF. The chain has TRBV5-5 and TRBJ1-5; possibly TRBD1 for D (5 bases). Trimming stripped 5 bases from V and 2 bases from J, with 17 bases between. The CDR3 extends over 16 amino acids. CDR1 is SGHKS, CDR2 YYEKEE, per germline (reference sequence).

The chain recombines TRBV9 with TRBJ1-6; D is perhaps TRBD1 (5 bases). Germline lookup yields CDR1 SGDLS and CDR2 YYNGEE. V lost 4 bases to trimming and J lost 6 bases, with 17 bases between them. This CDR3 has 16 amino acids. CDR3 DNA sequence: TGTGCCAGCAGCTATCCCCGGGGGACGGGTAATTCACCCCTCCACTTT. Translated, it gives CASSYPRGTGNSPLHF.

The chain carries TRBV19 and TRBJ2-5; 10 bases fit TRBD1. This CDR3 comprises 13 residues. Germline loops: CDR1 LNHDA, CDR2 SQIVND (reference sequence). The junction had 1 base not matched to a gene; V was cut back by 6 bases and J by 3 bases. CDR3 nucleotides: TGTGCCAGTAGGGACAGGGGGGAAGAGACCCAGTACTTC. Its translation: CASRDRGEETQYF. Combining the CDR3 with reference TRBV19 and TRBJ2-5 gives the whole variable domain DGGITQSPKYLFRKEGQNVTLSCEQNLNHDAMYWYRQDPGQGLRLIYYSQIVNDFQKGDIAEGYSVSREKKESFPLTVTSAQKNPTAFYLCASRDRGEETQYFGPGTRLLVL.

CDR3 DNA: TGTGCCAGCATCGTTGAGTGGCCCCGAGACATTTATAGCAATCAGCCCCAGCATTTT. Translation: CASIVEWPRDIYSNQPQHF. The chain carries TRBV7-3 and TRBJ1-5, with unresolved D. The CDR3 totals 19 residues. The V end lost 7 bases, the J end lost 0 bases, and 25 bases lay between the germline ends. Germline V lookup: CDR1 SGHTA, CDR2 FQGTGA.

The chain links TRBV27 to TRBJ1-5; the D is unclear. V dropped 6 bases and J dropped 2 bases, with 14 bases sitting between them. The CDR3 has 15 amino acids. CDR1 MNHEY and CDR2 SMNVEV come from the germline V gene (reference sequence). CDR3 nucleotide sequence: TGTGCCAGCAGAGGCAGCTATAGCGGCAATCAGCCCCAGCATTTT. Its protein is CASRGSYSGNQPQHF.

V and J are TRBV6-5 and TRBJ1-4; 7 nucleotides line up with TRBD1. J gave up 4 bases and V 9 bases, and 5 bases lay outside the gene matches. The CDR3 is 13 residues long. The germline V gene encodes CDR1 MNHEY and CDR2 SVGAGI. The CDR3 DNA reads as TGTGCCAGTAGGGACAGAGTTAATGAAAAACTGTTTTTT. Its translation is CASRDRVNEKLFF.

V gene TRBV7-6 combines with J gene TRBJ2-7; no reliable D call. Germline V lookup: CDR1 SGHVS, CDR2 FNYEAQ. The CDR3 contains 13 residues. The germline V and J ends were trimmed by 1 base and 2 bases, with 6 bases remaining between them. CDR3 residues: CASSLVQTYEQYF. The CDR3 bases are TGTGCCAGCAGCTTAGTCCAGACCTACGAGCAGTACTTC.

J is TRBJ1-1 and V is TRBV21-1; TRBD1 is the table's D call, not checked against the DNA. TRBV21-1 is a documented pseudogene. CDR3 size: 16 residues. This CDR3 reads CASSFLPGQGGTEAFF. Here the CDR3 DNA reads TGTGCCAGCAGCTTTCTACCGGGACAGGGGGGCACTGAAGCTTTCTTT.

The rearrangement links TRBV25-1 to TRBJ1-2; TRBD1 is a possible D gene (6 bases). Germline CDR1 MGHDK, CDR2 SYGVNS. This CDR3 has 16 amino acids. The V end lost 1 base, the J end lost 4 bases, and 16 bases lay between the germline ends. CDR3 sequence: CASSELEDRRFYGYTF. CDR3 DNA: TGTGCCAGCAGTGAATTAGAAGACAGGAGATTCTATGGCTACACCTTC.

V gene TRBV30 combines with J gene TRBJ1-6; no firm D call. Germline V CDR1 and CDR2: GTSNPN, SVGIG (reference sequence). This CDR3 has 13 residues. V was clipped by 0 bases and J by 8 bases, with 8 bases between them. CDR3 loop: CAWSVLNHSPLHF. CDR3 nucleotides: TGTGCCTGGAGTGTACTGAACCATTCACCCCTCCACTTT.

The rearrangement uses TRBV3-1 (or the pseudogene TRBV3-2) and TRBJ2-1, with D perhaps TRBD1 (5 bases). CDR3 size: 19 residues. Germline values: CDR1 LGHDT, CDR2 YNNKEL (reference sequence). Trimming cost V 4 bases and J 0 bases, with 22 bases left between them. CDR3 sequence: CASSPQVVIRGSSYNEQFF. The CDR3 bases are TGTGCCAGCAGCCCCCAGGTCGTCATTAGGGGAAGCTCCTACAATGAGCAGTTCTTC.

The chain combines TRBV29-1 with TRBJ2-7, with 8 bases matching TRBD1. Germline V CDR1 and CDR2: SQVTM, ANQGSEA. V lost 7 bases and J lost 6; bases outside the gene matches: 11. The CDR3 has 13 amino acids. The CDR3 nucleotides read TGCAGCGCCCTGGGCGGACAGGGAGGCGAGCAGTACTTC. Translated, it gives CSALGGQGGEQYF.

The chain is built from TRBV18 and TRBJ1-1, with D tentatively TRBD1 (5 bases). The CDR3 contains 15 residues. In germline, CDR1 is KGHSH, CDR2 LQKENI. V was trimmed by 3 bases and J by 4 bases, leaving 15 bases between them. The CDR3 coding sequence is TGTGCCAGCTCACCCCGGGGACTAGTCGCCACTGAAGCTTTCTTT. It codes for CASSPRGLVATEAFF.

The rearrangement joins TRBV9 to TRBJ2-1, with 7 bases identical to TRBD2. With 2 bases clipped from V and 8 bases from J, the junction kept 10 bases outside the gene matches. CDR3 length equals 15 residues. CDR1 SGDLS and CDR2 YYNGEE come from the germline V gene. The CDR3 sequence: CASSVGLDKRDEQFF. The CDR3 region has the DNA TGTGCCAGCAGCGTCGGACTAGACAAACGGGATGAGCAGTTCTTC. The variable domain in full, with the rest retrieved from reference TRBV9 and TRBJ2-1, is DSGVTQTPKHLITATGQRVTLRCSPRSGDLSVYWYQQSLDQGLQFLIQYYNGEERAKGNILERFSAQQFPDLHSELNLSSLELGDSALYFCASSVGLDKRDEQFFGPGTRLTVL.

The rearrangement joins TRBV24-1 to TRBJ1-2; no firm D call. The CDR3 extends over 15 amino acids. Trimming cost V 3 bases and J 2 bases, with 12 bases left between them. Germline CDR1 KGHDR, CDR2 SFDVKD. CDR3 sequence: CATSDGADTNYGYTF. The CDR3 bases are TGTGCCACCAGTGATGGCGCGGATACCAACTATGGCTACACCTTC.

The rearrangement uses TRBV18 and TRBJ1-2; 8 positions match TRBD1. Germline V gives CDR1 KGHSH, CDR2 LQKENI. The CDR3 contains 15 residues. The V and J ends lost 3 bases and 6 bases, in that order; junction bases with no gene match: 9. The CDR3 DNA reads TGTGCCAGCTCACCCCGTCAAGGACAGGGAGATGGCTACACCTTC. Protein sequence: CASSPRQGQGDGYTF. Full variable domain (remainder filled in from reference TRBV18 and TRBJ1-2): NAGVMQNPRHLVRRRGQEARLRCSPMKGHSHVYWYRQLPEEGLKFMVYLQKENIIDESGMPKERFSAEFPKEGPSILRIQQVVRGDSAAYFCASSPRQGQGDGYTFGSGTRLTVV.

In DNA, the CDR3 is TGTGCCAGCAGTTCCAGGGCATGGAACTACGAGCAGTACTTC. It translates to CASSSRAWNYEQYF. The chain is built from TRBV6-5 and TRBJ2-7; weak D call: TRBD1 (5 bases). The CDR3 is made up of 14 amino acids. Trimming removed 4 bases at V and 3 bases at J, with 13 bases between. Germline V gene data show CDR1 as MNHEY and CDR2 as SVGAGI.

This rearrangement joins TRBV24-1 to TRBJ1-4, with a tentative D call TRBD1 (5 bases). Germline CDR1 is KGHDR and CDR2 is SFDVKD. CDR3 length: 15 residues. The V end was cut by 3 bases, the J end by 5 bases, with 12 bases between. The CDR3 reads CATSDSGGRNEKLFF. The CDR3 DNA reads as TGTGCCACCAGTGATAGCGGGGGTCGGAATGAAAAACTGTTTTTT.

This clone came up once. CDR3 sequence: CASSEPGTGNYYGYTF. CDR3 DNA: TGTGCCAGCAGCGAACCCGGGACAGGGAATTACTATGGCTACACCTTC. This rearrangement joins TRBV2 to TRBJ1-2; TRBD1 aligns across 9 bases. The CDR3 has 16 amino acids. The germline V gene encodes CDR1 SNHLY and CDR2 FYNNEI. With 6 bases clipped from V and 3 bases from J, the junction kept 11 bases outside the gene matches. Variable domain in full (rest from reference TRBV2 and TRBJ1-2): EPEVTQTPSHQVTQMGQEVILRCVPISNHLYFYWYRQILGQKVEFLVSFYNNEISEKSEIFDDQFSVERPDGSNFTLKIRSTKLEDSAMYFCASSEPGTGNYYGYTFGSGTRLTVV.

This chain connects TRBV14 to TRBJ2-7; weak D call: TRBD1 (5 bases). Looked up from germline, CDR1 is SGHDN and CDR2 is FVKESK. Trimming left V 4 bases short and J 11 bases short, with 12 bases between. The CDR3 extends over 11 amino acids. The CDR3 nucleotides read TGTGCCAGCAGCCTATACAGGTGGGAGTACTTC. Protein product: CASSLYRWEYF.

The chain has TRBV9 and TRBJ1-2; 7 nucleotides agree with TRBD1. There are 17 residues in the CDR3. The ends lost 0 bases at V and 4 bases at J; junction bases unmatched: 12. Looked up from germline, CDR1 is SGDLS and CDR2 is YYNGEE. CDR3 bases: TGTGCCAGCAGCGTAGCCCCACGGACAGGTAGGGGCTATGGCTACACCTTC. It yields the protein CASSVAPRTGRGYGYTF.

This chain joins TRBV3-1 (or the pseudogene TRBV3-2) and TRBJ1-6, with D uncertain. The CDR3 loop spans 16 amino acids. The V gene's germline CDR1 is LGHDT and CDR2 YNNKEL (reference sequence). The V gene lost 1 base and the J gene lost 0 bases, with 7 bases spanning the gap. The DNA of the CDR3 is TGTGCCAGCAGCCAAGGCTTTAGCTCCTATAATTCACCCCTCCACTTT. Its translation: CASSQGFSSYNSPLHF.

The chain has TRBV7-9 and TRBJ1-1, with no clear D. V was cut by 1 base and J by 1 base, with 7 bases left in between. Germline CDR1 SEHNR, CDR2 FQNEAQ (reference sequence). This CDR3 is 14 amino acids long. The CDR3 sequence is CASSLGGKNTEAFF. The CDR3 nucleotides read TGTGCCAGCAGCTTAGGCGGCAAGAACACTGAAGCTTTCTTT. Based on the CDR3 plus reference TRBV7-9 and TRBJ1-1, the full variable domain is DTGVSQNPRHKITKRGQNVTFRCDPISEHNRLYWYRQTLGQGPEFLTYFQNEAQLEKSRLLSDRFSAERPKGSFSTLEIQRTEQGDSAMYLCASSLGGKNTEAFFGQGTRLTVV.

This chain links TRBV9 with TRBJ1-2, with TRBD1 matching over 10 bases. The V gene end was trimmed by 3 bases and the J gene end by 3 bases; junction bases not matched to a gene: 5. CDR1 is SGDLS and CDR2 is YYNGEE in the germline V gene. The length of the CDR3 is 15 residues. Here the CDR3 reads CASSAAGTGDYGYTF. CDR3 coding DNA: TGTGCCAGCAGCGCCGCCGGGACAGGGGACTATGGCTACACCTTC.